This T cell receptor (beta chain) was identified in a study of blood T cells in healthy people across ages. General study findings and limits: Estimates based on one million T cells were treated as lower bounds.

V lost 0 bases and J lost 9; bases outside the gene matches: 10. CDR3 length: 16 residues. Germline V gene lookup returns CDR1 DFQATT and CDR2 SNEGSKA (reference sequence). Only a few counts were recorded for this clonotype. As yet, its antigen is unknown. Alongside a J-beta primer mix, a sample-barcoded 5' primer served in a second PCR lasting about 6 to 11 cycles. Via MiXCR, TCRdb re-called the 5' RACE reads, giving one row per CDR3 protein. Of 450,000 to 700,000 distinct CDR3 sequences listed, 27% are singletons. Sequences were obtained from blood. This chain joins TRBV20-1 and TRBJ1-6, with TRBD1 matching over 8 bases. The clonotype was recovered from a woman in her sixties or seventies in good health. CDR3 nucleotides: TGCAGTGCTAGAGATCCCCGACAGGGGTGGGGTTCACCCCTCCACTTT. Translated: CSARDPRQGWGSPLHF.